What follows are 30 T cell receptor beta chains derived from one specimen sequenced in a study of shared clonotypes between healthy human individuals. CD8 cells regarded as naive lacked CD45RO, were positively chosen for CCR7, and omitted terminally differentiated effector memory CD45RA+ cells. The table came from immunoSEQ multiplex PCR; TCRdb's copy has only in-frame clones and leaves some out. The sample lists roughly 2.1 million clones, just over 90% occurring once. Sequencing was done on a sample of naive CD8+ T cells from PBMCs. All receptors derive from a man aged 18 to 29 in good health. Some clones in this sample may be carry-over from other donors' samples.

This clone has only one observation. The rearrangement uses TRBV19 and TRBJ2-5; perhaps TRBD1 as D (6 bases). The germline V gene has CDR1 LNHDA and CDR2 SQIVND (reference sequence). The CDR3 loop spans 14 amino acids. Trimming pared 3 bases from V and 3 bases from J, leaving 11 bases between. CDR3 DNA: TGTGCCAGTAGTATCGGGACAAGAGAAGAGACCCAGTACTTC. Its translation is CASSIGTREETQYF.

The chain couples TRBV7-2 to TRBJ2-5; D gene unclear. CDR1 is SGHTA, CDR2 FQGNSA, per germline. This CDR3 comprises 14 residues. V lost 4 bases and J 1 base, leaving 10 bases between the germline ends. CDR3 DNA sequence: TGTGCCAGCAGCTATCGGCACACCCAAGAGACCCAGTACTTC. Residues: CASSYRHTQETQYF.

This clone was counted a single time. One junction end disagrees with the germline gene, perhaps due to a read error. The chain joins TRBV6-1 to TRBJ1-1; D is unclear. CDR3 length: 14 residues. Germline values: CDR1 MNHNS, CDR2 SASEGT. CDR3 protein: CASSEPPRPAEALF. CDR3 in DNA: TGTGCCAGCAGTGAGCCCCCTCGTCCTGCCGAAGCTCTCTTT.

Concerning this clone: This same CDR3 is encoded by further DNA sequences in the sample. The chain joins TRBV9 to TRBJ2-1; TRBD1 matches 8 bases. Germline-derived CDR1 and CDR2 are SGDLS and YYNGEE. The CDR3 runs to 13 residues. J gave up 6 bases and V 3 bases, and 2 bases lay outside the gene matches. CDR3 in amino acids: CASSAGTGNEQFF. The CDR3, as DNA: TGTGCCAGCAGCGCCGGGACAGGCAATGAGCAGTTCTTC. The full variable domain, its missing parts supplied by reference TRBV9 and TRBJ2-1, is DSGVTQTPKHLITATGQRVTLRCSPRSGDLSVYWYQQSLDQGLQFLIQYYNGEERAKGNILERFSAQQFPDLHSELNLSSLELGDSALYFCASSAGTGNEQFFGPGTRLTVL.

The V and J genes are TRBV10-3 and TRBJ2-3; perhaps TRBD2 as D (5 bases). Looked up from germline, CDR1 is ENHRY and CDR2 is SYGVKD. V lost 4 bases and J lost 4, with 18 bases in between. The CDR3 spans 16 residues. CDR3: CAISGSVRAVADTQYF. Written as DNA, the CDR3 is TGTGCCATCAGTGGTTCTGTGAGGGCCGTCGCAGATACGCAGTATTTT.

As DNA, the CDR3 is TGTGCCAGCAGAAGGCCCTCCCACTACGAGCAGTACTTC. This sequence encodes CASRRPSHYEQYF. The chain uses TRBV11-2 and TRBJ2-7; D gene uncertain. Germline CDR1 is SGHAT and CDR2 is FQNNGV. Deletions cut 6 bases from V and 3 bases from J, with 12 bases between. This CDR3 is 13 amino acids long.

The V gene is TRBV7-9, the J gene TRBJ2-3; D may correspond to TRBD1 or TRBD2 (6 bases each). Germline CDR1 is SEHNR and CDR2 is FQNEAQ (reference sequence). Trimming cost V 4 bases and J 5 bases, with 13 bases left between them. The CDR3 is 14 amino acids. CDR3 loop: CASSYQGRLDTQYF. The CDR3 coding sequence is TGTGCCAGCAGCTATCAGGGGAGGTTAGATACGCAGTATTTT.

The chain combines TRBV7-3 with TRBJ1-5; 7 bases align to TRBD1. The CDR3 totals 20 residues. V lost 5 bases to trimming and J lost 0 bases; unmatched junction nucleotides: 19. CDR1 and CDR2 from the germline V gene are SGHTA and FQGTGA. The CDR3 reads CASSPRSGRDSLYSNQPQHF. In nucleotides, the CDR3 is TGTGCCAGCAGCCCAAGAAGCGGCCGGGACAGCCTCTATAGCAATCAGCCCCAGCATTTT.

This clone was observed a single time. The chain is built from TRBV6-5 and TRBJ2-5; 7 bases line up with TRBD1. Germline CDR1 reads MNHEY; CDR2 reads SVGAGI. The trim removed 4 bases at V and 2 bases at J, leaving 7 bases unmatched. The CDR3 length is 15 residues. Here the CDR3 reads CASSSVNRGQETQYF. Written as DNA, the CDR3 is TGTGCCAGCAGTTCGGTAAACAGGGGACAAGAGACCCAGTACTTC.

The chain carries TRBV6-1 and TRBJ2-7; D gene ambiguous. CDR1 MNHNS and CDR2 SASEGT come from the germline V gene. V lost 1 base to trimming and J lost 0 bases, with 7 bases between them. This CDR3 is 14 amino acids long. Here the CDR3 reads CASSEGHRSYEQYF. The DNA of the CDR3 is TGTGCCAGCAGTGAAGGACATCGCTCCTACGAGCAGTACTTC.

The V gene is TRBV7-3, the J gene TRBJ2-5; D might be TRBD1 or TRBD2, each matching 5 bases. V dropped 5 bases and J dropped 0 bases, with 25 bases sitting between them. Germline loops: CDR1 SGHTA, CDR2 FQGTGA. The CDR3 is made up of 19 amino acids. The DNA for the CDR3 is TGTGCCAGCAGCCTCGGGACCGTTTTGGGCCCAGGAAACCAAGAGACCCAGTACTTC. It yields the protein CASSLGTVLGPGNQETQYF.

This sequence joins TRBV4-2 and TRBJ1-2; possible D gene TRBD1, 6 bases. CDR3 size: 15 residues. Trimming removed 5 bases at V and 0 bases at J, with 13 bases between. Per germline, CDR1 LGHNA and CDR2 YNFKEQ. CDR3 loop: CASSSRQEANYGYTF. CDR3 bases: TGTGCCAGCAGCTCGCGACAGGAAGCTAACTATGGCTACACCTTC.

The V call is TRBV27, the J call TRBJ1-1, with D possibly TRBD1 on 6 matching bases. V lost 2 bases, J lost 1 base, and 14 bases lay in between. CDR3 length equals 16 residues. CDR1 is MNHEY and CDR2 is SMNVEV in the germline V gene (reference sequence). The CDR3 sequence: CASSLDPTGWNTEAFF. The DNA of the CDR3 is TGTGCCAGCAGTTTAGACCCGACAGGATGGAACACTGAAGCTTTCTTT.

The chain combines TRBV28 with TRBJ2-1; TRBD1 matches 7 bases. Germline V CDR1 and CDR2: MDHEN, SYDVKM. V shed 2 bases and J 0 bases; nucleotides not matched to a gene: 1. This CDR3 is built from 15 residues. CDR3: CASSLGTVSYNEQFF. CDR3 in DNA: TGTGCCAGCAGTTTAGGGACAGTCTCCTACAATGAGCAGTTCTTC.

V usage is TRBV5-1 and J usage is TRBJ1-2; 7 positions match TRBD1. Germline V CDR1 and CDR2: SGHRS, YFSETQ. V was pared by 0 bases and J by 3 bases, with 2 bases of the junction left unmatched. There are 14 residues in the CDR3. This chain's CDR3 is CASSLAQGDYGYTF. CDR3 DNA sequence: TGCGCCAGCAGCTTGGCGCAGGGGGACTATGGCTACACCTTC.

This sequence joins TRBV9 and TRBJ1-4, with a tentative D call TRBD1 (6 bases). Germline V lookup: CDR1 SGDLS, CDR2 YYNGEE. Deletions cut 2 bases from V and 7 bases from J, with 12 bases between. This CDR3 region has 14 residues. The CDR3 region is CASSVTGRAEKLFF. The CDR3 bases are TGTGCCAGCAGCGTGACAGGACGGGCTGAAAAACTGTTTTTT.

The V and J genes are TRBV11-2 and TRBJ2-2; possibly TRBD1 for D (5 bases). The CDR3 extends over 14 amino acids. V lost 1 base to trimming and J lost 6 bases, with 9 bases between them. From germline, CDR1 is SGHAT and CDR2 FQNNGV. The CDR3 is CASSLVPGPGELFF. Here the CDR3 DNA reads TGTGCCAGCAGCTTAGTTCCAGGGCCCGGGGAGCTGTTTTTT.

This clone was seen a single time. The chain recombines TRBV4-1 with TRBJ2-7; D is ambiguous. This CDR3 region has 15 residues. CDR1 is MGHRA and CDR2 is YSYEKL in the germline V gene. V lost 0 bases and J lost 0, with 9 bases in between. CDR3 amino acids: CASSQDPRTSYEQYF. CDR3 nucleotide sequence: TGCGCCAGCAGCCAAGACCCCAGGACCTCCTACGAGCAGTACTTC.

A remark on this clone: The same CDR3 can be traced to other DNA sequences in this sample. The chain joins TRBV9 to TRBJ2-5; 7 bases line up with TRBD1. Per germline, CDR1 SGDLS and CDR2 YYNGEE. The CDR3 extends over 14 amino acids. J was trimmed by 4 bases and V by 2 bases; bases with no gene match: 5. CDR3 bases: TGTGCCAGCAGCGTTGAAGGGGGCAGAGAGACCCAGTACTTC. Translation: CASSVEGGRETQYF.

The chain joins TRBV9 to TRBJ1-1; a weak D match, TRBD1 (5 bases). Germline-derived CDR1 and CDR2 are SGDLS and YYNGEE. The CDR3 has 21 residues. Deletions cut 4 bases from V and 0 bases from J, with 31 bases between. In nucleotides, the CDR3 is TGTGCCAGCAGCCCCCTCTCTAGCACCATCAGGGTCATTGGCATGAACACTGAAGCTTTCTTT. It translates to CASSPLSSTIRVIGMNTEAFF.

The CDR3 is CASSVGSGTQYF. The CDR3 nucleotides are TGTGCCAGCAGCGTAGGGTCCGGTACCCAGTACTTC. The chain joins TRBV9 to TRBJ2-5; no clear D gene. V lost 0 bases to trimming and J lost 8 bases, with 8 bases between them. The CDR3 spans 12 residues. The V gene's germline CDR1 is SGDLS and CDR2 YYNGEE.

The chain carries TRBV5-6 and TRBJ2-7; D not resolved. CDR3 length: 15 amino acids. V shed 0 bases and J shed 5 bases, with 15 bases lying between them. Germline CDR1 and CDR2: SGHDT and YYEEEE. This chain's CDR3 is CASSLALIGFDEQYF. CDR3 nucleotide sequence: TGTGCCAGCAGCTTGGCGCTGATAGGTTTTGACGAGCAGTACTTC. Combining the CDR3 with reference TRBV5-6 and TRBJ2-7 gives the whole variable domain DAGVTQSPTHLIKTRGQQVTLRCSPKSGHDTVSWYQQALGQGPQFIFQYYEEEERQRGNFPDRFSGHQFPNYSSELNVNALLLGDSALYLCASSLALIGFDEQYFGPGTRLTVT.

CDR3 loop: CASSSSSSTDTQYF. In nucleotides, the CDR3 is TGTGCCAGCAGCTCCTCTTCCTCCACAGATACGCAGTATTTT. V gene TRBV7-9 combines with J gene TRBJ2-3; D call uncertain. Germline CDR1 SEHNR, CDR2 FQNEAQ (reference sequence). The V gene lost 4 bases and the J gene lost 2 bases, with 10 bases spanning the gap. CDR3 length equals 14 residues.

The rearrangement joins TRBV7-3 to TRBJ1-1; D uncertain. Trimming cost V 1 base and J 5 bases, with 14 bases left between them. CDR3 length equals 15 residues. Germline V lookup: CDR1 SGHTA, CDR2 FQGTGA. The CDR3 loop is CASSLSPWGGTEAFF. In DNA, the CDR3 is TGTGCCAGCAGCTTAAGTCCATGGGGAGGGACTGAAGCTTTCTTT. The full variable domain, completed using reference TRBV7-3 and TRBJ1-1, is GAGVSQTPSNKVTEKGKYVELRCDPISGHTALYWYRQSLGQGPEFLIYFQGTGAADDSGLPNDRFFAVRPEGSVSTLKIQRTERGDSAVYLCASSLSPWGGTEAFFGQGTRLTVV.

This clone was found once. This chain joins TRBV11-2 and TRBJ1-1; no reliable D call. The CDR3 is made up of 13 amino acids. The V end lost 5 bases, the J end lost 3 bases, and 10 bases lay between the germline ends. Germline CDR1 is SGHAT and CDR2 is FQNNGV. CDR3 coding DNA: TGTGCCAGCAGCGACCGGTGGGACACTGAAGCTTTCTTT. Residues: CASSDRWDTEAFF.

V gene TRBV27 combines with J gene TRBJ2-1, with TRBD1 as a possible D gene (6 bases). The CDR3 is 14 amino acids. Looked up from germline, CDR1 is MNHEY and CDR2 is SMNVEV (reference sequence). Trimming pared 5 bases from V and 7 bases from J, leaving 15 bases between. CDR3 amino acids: CASSPSLQGNEQFF. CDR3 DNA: TGTGCCAGCAGTCCCAGTCTACAGGGAAATGAGCAGTTCTTC.

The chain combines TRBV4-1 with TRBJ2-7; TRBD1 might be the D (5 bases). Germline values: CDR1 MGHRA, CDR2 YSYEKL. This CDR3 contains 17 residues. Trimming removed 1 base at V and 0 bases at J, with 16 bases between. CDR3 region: CASSQGVHGRVSYEQYF. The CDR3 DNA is TGCGCCAGCAGCCAAGGCGTACACGGCAGGGTCTCCTACGAGCAGTACTTC.

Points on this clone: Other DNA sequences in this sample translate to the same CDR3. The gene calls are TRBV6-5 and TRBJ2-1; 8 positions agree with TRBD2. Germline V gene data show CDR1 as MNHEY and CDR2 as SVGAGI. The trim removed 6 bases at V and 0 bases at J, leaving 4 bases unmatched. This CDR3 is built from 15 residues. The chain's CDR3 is CASSPSGSSYNEQFF. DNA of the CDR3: TGTGCCAGCAGCCCAAGCGGGAGCTCCTACAATGAGCAGTTCTTC.

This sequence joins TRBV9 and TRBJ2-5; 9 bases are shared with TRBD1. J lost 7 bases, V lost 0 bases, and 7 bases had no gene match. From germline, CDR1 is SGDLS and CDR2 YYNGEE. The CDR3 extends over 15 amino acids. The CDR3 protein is CASSVANRGQGTQYF. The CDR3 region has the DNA TGTGCCAGCAGCGTAGCTAACAGGGGGCAGGGGACCCAGTACTTC.

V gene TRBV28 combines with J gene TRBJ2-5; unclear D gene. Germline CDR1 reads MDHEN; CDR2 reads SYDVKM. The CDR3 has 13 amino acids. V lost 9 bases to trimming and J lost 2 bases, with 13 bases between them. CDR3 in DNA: TGTGCCAGTCTGTACCCCGGTCAAGAGACCCAGTACTTC. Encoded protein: CASLYPGQETQYF.